One sample yielded the 13 T cell receptor beta chains listed below, sequenced in a study of T cell repertoires in cytomegalovirus infection. TCRdb itself ran the reads through MiXCR, one entry per CDR3 protein. This repertoire shows about 920,000 distinct CDR3 sequences, roughly 30% found once; its top ten account for 10% to 15%. These receptors' antigens are unknown. The specimen comprised cultured CD8+ T cells from PBMCs, sampled from culture after CMV antigen stimulation. Receptor source: a human donor in good health (CMV status not recorded). Some clones in this sample may be carry-over from other donors' samples.

This clonotype was seen at least ten times. The V and J genes are TRBV7-2 and TRBJ2-5; tentative D call: TRBD1 (6 bases). Germline V gives CDR1 SGHTA, CDR2 FQGNSA. The germline V and J ends were trimmed by 1 base and 3 bases, with 15 bases remaining between them. The CDR3 sequence is 16 residues long. CDR3 sequence (DNA): TGTGCCAGCAGCTTAGGATTCTGGGACAATGAAGAGACCCAGTACTTC. Translated, it gives CASSLGFWDNEETQYF.

A few counts support this clonotype. This chain joins TRBV7-4 and TRBJ2-1, with D hard to call. Looked up from germline, CDR1 is SGHVT and CDR2 is SQSDAQ. The CDR3 is 12 residues long. V was pared by 4 bases and J by 6 bases, with 7 bases between. CDR3 nucleotides: TGTGCCAGCAGCTCCTTATCCAATGAGCAGTTCTTC. Protein sequence: CASSSLSNEQFF. Looking up the rest from reference TRBV7-4 and TRBJ2-1 gives the full variable domain: GAGVSQSPRYKVAKRGRDVALRCDSISGHVTLYWYRQTLGQGSEVLTYSQSDAQRDKSGRPSGRFSAERPERSVSTLKIQRTEQGDSAVYLCASSSLSNEQFFGPGTRLTVL.

This clonotype was counted between two and nine times. This sequence joins TRBV12-5 and TRBJ2-6; the D is unclear. The CDR3 is 17 residues long. Trimming removed 0 bases at V and 1 base at J, with 10 bases between. The V gene's germline CDR1 is LGHNT and CDR2 FRNRAP. This CDR3 is CASGLVPPKSGANVLTF. The CDR3 bases are TGTGCTAGTGGTTTGGTACCCCCAAAATCTGGGGCCAACGTCCTGACTTTC.

There are a few counts of this clonotype. The rearrangement links TRBV11-2 to TRBJ2-1, with 10 bases identical to TRBD2. This CDR3 has 17 amino acids. J was trimmed by 8 bases and V by 5 bases; bases with no gene match: 15. Germline V lookup: CDR1 SGHAT, CDR2 FQNNGV. The DNA for the CDR3 is TGTGCCAGCAGCACAGCAGGAGCGGGGGGGCCGGGGGATGAGCAGTTCTTC. Protein sequence: CASSTAGAGGPGDEQFF.

This clonotype was seen only a few times. CDR3 amino acids: CASSLRIASSTDTQYF. CDR3 in DNA: TGTGCCAGCAGTTTGCGGATAGCGTCTAGCACAGATACGCAGTATTTT. The J gene is TRBJ2-3, the V gene TRBV12-3 or TRBV12-4; possible D gene TRBD2, 5 bases. V lost 3 bases to trimming and J lost 0 bases, with 13 bases between them. The CDR3 sequence is 16 residues long.

V gene TRBV6-2 or TRBV6-3 combines with J gene TRBJ1-1; D gene unclear. CDR3 length: 14 amino acids. V lost 8 bases to trimming and J lost 0 bases, with 13 bases between them. Per the germline V gene, CDR1 is MNHEY and CDR2 is SVGEGT. The CDR3 reads CASGLLSLNTEAFF. The CDR3 bases are TGTGCCAGCGGGCTACTTTCCCTGAACACTGAAGCTTTCTTT.

V gene TRBV2 combines with J gene TRBJ1-5; D possibly corresponds to TRBD1 (5 bases). The CDR3 covers 13 residues. V lost 2 bases and J lost 7, with 9 bases in between. The germline CDR1 and CDR2 sequences are SNHLY and FYNNEI. The CDR3 DNA reads as TGTGCCAGCAGTGAATCAGGGTGGCAGCCCCAGCATTTT. Residues: CASSESGWQPQHF.

This clonotype was picked up a small number of times. The rearrangement joins TRBV27 to TRBJ1-1; no clear D gene. CDR1 is MNHEY and CDR2 is SMNVEV in the germline V gene (reference sequence). V lost 6 bases and J 3 bases, leaving 20 bases between the germline ends. This CDR3 spans 16 amino acids. CDR3 loop: CASRKSLRSRYTEAFF. In DNA, the CDR3 is TGTGCCAGCAGAAAGAGCCTGCGATCGAGATACACTGAAGCTTTCTTT.

This clonotype was observed at least ten times. This chain uses TRBV7-2 with TRBJ1-1; 7 nucleotides agree with TRBD1. V dropped 5 bases and J dropped 5; count of bases not matched to a gene: 5. The CDR3 loop spans 13 amino acids. Germline assignment: CDR1 SGHTA and CDR2 FQGNSA. In nucleotides, the CDR3 is TGTGCCAGCAGCAGGGACAGTTTGACTGAAGCTTTCTTT. It translates to CASSRDSLTEAFF.

This clonotype appeared a few times. The genes are TRBV7-9 and TRBJ1-1; D possibly corresponds to TRBD1 (6 bases). Germline V gene lookup returns CDR1 SEHNR and CDR2 FQNEAQ (reference sequence). Trimming stripped 3 bases from V and 4 bases from J, with 15 bases between. The CDR3 totals 15 residues. In nucleotides, the CDR3 is TGTGCCAGCAGCTTGTCTACAGGGCAGGTCACTGAAGCTTTCTTT. Translation: CASSLSTGQVTEAFF.

The chain links TRBV6-1 to TRBJ2-5; 11 positions match TRBD2. The CDR3 length is 17 residues. The trim removed 2 bases at V and 2 bases at J, leaving 7 bases unmatched. Germline CDR1 MNHNS, CDR2 SASEGT. DNA for the CDR3: TGTGCCAGCAGTGAATGGGTAGCGGGGGGGCCTCAAGAGACCCAGTACTTC. Amino acid sequence: CASSEWVAGGPQETQYF.

J is TRBJ1-4 and V is TRBV12-3 or TRBV12-4; D is uncertain. This CDR3 is built from 14 residues. V was pared by 5 bases and J by 7 bases, with 14 bases between. This CDR3 is CASSRPENFEKLFF. CDR3 bases: TGTGCCAGCAGTCGACCGGAGAATTTTGAAAAACTGTTTTTT.

Turning to this clonotype: The junction shows a germline mismatch at one end, possibly a read error. The CDR3 protein is CANSLGTGVNPGELFF. In DNA form, the CDR3 reads TGTGCCAACAGCTTAGGGACAGGGGTTAACCCCGGGGAGCTGTTTTTT. This rearrangement joins TRBV11-1 to TRBJ2-2; 10 bases match TRBD1. The germline V gene encodes CDR1 SGHAT and CDR2 FQDESV (reference sequence). The CDR3 is made up of 16 amino acids.